What follows are 15 T cell receptor beta chains derived from one specimen sequenced in a study of cytomegalovirus exposure and HLA in healthy donors. A multiplex PCR was run with 60 Vbeta primers and 13 Jbeta primers. The repertoire was sequenced with immunoSEQ multiplex PCR; TCRdb's copy has only in-frame clones and lacks some. Here the sample spans about 76,000 clones, more than 75% being singletons. Sample: PBMCs. The receptors originated from a male donor in good health and CMV-seropositive.

This clone was picked up a small number of times. The rearrangement uses TRBV7-8 and TRBJ1-2; D unresolved. V was clipped by 5 bases and J by 4 bases, with 14 bases between them. The length of the CDR3 is 14 residues. Per the germline V gene, CDR1 is SGHVS and CDR2 is FQNEAQ. In DNA, the CDR3 is TGTGCCAGCAGCCCCGAGGGCCTCAGCTATGGCTACACCTTC. This translates into CASSPEGLSYGYTF.

The rearrangement links TRBV5-4 to TRBJ1-1; TRBD1 is a possible D gene (6 bases). The CDR3 is 16 residues long. CDR1 and CDR2 from the germline V gene are SGHNT and YYREEE (reference sequence). V was shortened by 0 bases and J by 4 bases, with 16 bases between the two germline ends. CDR3 amino acids: CASSLGRGLGSTEAFF. The CDR3 coding sequence is TGTGCCAGCAGCTTGGGGCGGGGGCTAGGATCCACTGAAGCTTTCTTT.

The chain is built from TRBV18 and TRBJ1-1; tentatively, D is TRBD1 (5 bases). V was trimmed by 3 bases and J by 1 base, leaving 15 bases between them. Germline values: CDR1 KGHSH, CDR2 LQKENI. There are 16 residues in the CDR3. The CDR3 reads CASSPPGTQGNTEAFF. The CDR3 DNA sequence: TGTGCCAGCTCACCCCCCGGAACCCAGGGGAACACTGAAGCTTTCTTT. The variable domain in full, with the rest retrieved from reference TRBV18 and TRBJ1-1, is NAGVMQNPRHLVRRRGQEARLRCSPMKGHSHVYWYRQLPEEGLKFMVYLQKENIIDESGMPKERFSAEFPKEGPSILRIQQVVRGDSAAYFCASSPPGTQGNTEAFFGQGTRLTVV.

The chain employs TRBV21-1 and TRBJ1-1; TRBD1 reflects the table's D call only, with no check against the DNA. TRBV21-1 is annotated as a pseudogene. CDR3 length: 16 residues. Here the CDR3 DNA reads TGTGCCAGCAGCATGAGGACAGGGGAAAGGTACACTGAAGCTTTCTTT. Translated: CASSMRTGERYTEAFF.

The count of this clone is one. This specimen includes other DNA sequences encoding the same CDR3. The chain is built from TRBV7-9 and TRBJ2-1; TRBD2 aligns across 7 bases. The V gene's germline CDR1 is SEHNR and CDR2 FQNEAQ (reference sequence). The V gene end was trimmed by 3 bases and the J gene end by 12 bases; junction bases not matched to a gene: 8. The CDR3 consists of 13 residues. The CDR3 nucleotides read TGTGCCAGCAGCTTCGACTTCGGGAGGACGCAGTTCTTC. Translation gives CASSFDFGRTQFF.

The chain joins TRBV11-2 to TRBJ1-5; 8 nucleotides match TRBD1. The CDR3 is 15 residues long. Trimming removed 4 bases from V and 3 bases from J; junction bases left unmatched: 5. Looked up from germline, CDR1 is SGHAT and CDR2 is FQNNGV. The CDR3 is CASSSRTGNNQPQHF. CDR3 nucleotides: TGTGCCAGCAGCTCTCGGACAGGGAACAATCAGCCCCAGCATTTT. Full variable domain (rest looked up from reference TRBV11-2 and TRBJ1-5): EAGVAQSPRYKIIEKRQSVAFWCNPISGHATLYWYQQILGQGPKLLIQFQNNGVVDDSQLPKDRFSAERLKGVDSTLKIQPAKLEDSAVYLCASSSRTGNNQPQHFGDGTRLSIL.

This clone turned up a few times. The same CDR3 arises from other DNA sequences in this sample as well. The chain recombines TRBV5-6 with TRBJ2-7; D is perhaps TRBD2 (7 bases). The germline V gene has CDR1 SGHDT and CDR2 YYEEEE. This CDR3 is 15 amino acids long. The V gene lost 7 bases and the J gene lost 4 bases, with 21 bases spanning the gap. The CDR3 bases are TGTGCCAGCTGTCGGGGGGCCCCCCGTTCTTACGAGCAGTACTTC. Translating it yields CASCRGAPRSYEQYF.

This clone was counted a few times. The chain combines TRBV10-2 with TRBJ2-1, with TRBD2 matching 14 bases. J was trimmed by 9 bases and V by 6 bases; bases with no gene match: 4. The CDR3 is 14 residues long. Germline V gives CDR1 WSHSY, CDR2 SAAADI. The DNA of the CDR3 is TGCGCCAGCAGGACTAGCGGGAGGGCCGTTGAGCAGTTCTTC. Protein product: CASRTSGRAVEQFF.

About this clone: The same CDR3 also results from other DNA sequences found in this sample. This chain uses TRBV10-3 with TRBJ1-1; 9 nucleotides match TRBD1. The ends lost 4 bases at V and 3 bases at J; junction bases unmatched: 6. CDR1 is ENHRY and CDR2 is SYGVKD in the germline V gene. This CDR3 comprises 15 residues. CDR3 protein: CAISGTGARDTEAFF. The DNA of the CDR3 is TGTGCCATCAGTGGGACAGGGGCCAGAGACACTGAAGCTTTCTTT.

This chain joins TRBV4-1 and TRBJ1-4; the match to TRBD1 covers 11 bases. CDR1 is MGHRA and CDR2 is YSYEKL in the germline V gene. The CDR3 is 16 amino acids. The ends lost 1 base at V and 7 bases at J; junction bases unmatched: 5. This chain's CDR3 is CASSQGTGGIGEKLFF. CDR3 DNA: TGCGCCAGCAGCCAAGGGACAGGGGGCATTGGTGAAAAACTGTTTTTT.

The genes are TRBV7-7 and TRBJ2-2; 7 bases agree with TRBD1. After removal of 5 bases from V and 5 bases from J, the junction contained 14 bases not matched to a gene. CDR3 length: 17 residues. Per germline, CDR1 SSHAT and CDR2 FNYEAQ (reference sequence). The CDR3 DNA is TGTGCCAGCAGCCCTATGACAGGGTCCCTCACTACCGGGGAGCTGTTTTTT. Amino acid sequence: CASSPMTGSLTTGELFF.

The chain employs TRBV15 and TRBJ2-1; 8 nucleotides line up with TRBD2. Germline values: CDR1 LNHNV, CDR2 YYDKDF (reference sequence). The CDR3 totals 19 residues. V dropped 4 bases and J dropped 0; count of bases not matched to a gene: 14. For the CDR3, the DNA is TGTGCCACCAGCACCCCCTCAGGTAGCGGGATGAGCTCCTACAATGAGCAGTTCTTC. Translating gives CATSTPSGSGMSSYNEQFF.

The chain has TRBV5-1 and TRBJ2-3, with D perhaps matching TRBD2 (6 bases). The V end lost 3 bases, the J end lost 0 bases, and 8 bases lay between the germline ends. CDR3 length: 14 residues. The germline V gene encodes CDR1 SGHRS and CDR2 YFSETQ. The CDR3 region has the DNA TGCGCCAGCAGCTGGGGGGACAGCACAGATACGCAGTATTTT. Protein product: CASSWGDSTDTQYF.

The J gene is TRBJ1-1, the V gene TRBV5-6; TRBD1 agrees at 7 bases. The germline CDR1 and CDR2 sequences are SGHDT and YYEEEE. The CDR3 consists of 14 residues. J lost 5 bases, V lost 2 bases, and 6 bases had no gene match. The CDR3, as DNA: TGTGCCAGCAGCTTAGGAGGGGGCGGGACTGAAGCTTTCTTT. Residues: CASSLGGGGTEAFF.

This clone was recorded only once. The chain uses TRBV7-2 and TRBJ2-5; a weak D match, TRBD1 (6 bases). Germline V gives CDR1 SGHTA, CDR2 FQGNSA. The CDR3 contains 13 residues. V gave up 3 bases and J gave up 5 bases, with 10 bases separating them. CDR3: CASSLSRGETQYF. The CDR3 nucleotides read TGTGCCAGCAGCTTGAGCAGGGGTGAGACCCAGTACTTC.